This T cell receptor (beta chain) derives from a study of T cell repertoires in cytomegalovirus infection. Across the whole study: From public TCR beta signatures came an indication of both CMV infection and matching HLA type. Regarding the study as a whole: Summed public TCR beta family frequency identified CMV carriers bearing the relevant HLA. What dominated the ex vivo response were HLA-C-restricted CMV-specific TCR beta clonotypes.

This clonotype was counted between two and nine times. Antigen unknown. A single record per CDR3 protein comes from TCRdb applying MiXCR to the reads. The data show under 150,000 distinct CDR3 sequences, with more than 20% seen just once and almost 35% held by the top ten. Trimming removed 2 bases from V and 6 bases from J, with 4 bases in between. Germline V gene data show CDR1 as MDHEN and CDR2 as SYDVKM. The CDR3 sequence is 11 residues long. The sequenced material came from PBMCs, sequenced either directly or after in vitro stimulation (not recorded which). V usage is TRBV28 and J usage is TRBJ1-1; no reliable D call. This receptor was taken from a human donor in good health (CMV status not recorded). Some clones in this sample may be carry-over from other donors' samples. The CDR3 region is CASSLTSEAFF. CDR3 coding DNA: TGTGCCAGCAGTTTAACGTCTGAAGCTTTCTTT.